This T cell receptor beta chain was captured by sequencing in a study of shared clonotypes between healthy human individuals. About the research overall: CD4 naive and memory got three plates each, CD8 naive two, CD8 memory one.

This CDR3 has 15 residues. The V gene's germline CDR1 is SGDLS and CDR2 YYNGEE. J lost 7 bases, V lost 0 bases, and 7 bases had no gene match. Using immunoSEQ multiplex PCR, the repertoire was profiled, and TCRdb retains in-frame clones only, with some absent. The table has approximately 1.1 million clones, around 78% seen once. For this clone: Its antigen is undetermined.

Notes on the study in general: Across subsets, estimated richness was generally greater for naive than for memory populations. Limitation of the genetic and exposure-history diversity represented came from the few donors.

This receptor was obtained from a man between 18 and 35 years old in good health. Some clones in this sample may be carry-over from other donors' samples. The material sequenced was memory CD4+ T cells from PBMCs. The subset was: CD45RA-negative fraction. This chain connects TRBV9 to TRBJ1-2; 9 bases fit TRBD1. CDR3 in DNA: TGTGCCAGCAGCGTAGAGGGGACAGGGAGGTTTGGCTACACCTTC. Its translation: CASSVEGTGRFGYTF.